The present entry profiles one T cell receptor beta chain with its context. Here immunoSEQ multiplex PCR was the method, and the copy in TCRdb shows in-frame clones only, minus some. Counted here are 180,000 or so clones, roughly 84% occurring once; the ten biggest clones make up around 7%. The data stem from a study of blood T cell repertoires in COVID-19. Study-level information: COVID-19 samples, acute and convalescent, were from the United States, Italy and Spain.

The recovered donors of Cohort 3 showed two negative PCRs, clearance, or symptom resolution. Looked up from germline, CDR1 is MNHEY and CDR2 is SVGAGI. J lost 2 bases, V lost 6 bases, and 10 bases had no gene match. This CDR3 has 15 residues. This clonotype was obtained from a man in his forties who had recovered from COVID-19. Material for sequencing was PBMCs or T cells enriched from blood (not recorded which). This chain links TRBV6-5 with TRBJ2-7; 7 bases are a match to TRBD2. CDR3 in amino acids: CASSTRGGGTYEQYF. The DNA of the CDR3 is TGTGCCAGCAGCACCCGAGGCGGGGGAACCTACGAGCAGTACTTC.